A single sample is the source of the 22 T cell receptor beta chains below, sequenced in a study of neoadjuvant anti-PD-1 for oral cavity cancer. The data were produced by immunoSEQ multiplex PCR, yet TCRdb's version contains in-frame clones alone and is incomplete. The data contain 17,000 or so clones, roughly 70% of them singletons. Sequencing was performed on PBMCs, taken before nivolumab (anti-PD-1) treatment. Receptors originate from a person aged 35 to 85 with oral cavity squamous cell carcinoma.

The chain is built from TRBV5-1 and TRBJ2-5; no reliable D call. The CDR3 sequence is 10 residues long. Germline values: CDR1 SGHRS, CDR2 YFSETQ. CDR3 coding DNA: TGCTGGAGTCGTCAAGAGACCCAGTACTTC. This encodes CWSRQETQYF.

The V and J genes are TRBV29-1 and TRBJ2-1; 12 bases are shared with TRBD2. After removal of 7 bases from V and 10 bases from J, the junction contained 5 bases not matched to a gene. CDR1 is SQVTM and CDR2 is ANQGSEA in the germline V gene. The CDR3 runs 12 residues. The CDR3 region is CSGGLAGREQFF. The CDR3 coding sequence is TGCAGCGGCGGACTAGCGGGAAGAGAGCAGTTCTTC.

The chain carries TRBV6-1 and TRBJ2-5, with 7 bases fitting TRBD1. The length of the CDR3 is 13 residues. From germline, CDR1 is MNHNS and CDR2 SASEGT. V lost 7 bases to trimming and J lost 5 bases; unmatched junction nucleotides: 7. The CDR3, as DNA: TGTGCCAGCACTTTCACCAGGGGGGAGACCCAGTACTTC. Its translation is CASTFTRGETQYF.

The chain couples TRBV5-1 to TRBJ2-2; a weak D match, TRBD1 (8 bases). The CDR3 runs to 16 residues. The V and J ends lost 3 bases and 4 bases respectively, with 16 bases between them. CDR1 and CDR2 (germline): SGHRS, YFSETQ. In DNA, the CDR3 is TGCGCCAGCAGCTCCAGGGGGCCGGGGGGCACCGGGGAGCTGTTTTTT. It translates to CASSSRGPGGTGELFF.

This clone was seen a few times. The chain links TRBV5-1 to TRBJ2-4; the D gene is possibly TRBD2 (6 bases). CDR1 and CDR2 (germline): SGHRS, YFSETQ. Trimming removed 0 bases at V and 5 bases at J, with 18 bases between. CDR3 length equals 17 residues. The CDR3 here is CASSLAYTGEGQNIQYF. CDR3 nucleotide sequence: TGCGCCAGCAGCTTGGCCTACACGGGAGAAGGGCAAAACATTCAGTACTTC. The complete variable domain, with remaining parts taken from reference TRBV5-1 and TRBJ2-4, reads KAGVTQTPRYLIKTRGQQVTLSCSPISGHRSVSWYQQTPGQGLQFLFEYFSETQRNKGNFPGRFSGRQFSNSRSEMNVSTLELGDSALYLCASSLAYTGEGQNIQYFGAGTRLSVL.

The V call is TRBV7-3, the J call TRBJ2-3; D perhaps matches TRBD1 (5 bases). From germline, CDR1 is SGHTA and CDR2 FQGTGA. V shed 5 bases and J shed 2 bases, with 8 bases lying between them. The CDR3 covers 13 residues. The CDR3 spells CASSRQSTDTQYF. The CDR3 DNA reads TGTGCCAGCAGCCGACAGTCCACAGATACGCAGTATTTT.

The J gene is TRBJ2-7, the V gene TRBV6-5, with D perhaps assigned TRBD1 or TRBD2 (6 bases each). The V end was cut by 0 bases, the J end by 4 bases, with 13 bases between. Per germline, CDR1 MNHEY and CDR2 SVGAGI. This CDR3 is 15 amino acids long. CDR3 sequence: CASSYSAEGGYEQYF. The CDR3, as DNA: TGTGCCAGCAGTTACTCTGCGGAAGGGGGGTACGAGCAGTACTTC.

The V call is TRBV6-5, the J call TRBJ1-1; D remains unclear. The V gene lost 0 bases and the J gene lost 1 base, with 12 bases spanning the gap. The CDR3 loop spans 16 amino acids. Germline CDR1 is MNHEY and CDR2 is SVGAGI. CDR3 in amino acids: CASSYSSGEGNTEAFF. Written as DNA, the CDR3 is TGTGCCAGCAGTTACTCGAGTGGCGAGGGGAACACTGAAGCTTTCTTT.

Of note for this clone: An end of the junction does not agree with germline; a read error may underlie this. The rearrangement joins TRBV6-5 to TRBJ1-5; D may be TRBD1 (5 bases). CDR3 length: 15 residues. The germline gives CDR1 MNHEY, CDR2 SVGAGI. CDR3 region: CTSRPWGGTNQPQHF. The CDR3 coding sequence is TGTACCAGCAGGCCTTGGGGGGGGACTAATCAGCCCCAGCATTTT.

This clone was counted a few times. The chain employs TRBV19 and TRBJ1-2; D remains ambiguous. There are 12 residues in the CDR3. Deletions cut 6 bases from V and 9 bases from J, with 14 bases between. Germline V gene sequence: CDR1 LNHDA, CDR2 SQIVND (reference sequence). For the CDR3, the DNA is TGTGCCAGTAGGTTCGACACTTTCAGCTACACCTTC. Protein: CASRFDTFSYTF.

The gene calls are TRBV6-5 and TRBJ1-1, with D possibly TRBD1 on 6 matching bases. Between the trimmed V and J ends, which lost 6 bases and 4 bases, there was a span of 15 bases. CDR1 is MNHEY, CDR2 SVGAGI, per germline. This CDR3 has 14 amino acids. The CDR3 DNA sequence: TGTGCCAGCAGGTACGACAGGAGGAGCACTGAAGCTTTCTTT. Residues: CASRYDRRSTEAFF.

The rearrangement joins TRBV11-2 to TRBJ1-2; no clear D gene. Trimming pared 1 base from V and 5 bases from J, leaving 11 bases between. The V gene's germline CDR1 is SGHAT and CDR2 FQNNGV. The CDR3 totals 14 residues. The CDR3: CASSLAPGVYGYTF. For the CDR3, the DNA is TGTGCCAGCAGCTTAGCCCCGGGAGTGTATGGCTACACCTTC. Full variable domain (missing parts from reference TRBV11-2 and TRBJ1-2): EAGVAQSPRYKIIEKRQSVAFWCNPISGHATLYWYQQILGQGPKLLIQFQNNGVVDDSQLPKDRFSAERLKGVDSTLKIQPAKLEDSAVYLCASSLAPGVYGYTFGSGTRLTVV.

The CDR3 here is CASSVGLNYNEQFF. In DNA, the CDR3 is TGTGCCAGCAGCGTAGGACTAAATTACAATGAGCAGTTCTTC. The chain is built from TRBV9 and TRBJ2-1, with D perhaps TRBD2 (5 bases). The CDR3 runs 14 residues. The ends were cut back, 0 bases at V and 4 bases at J, with 8 bases in the middle. CDR1 is SGDLS, CDR2 YYNGEE, per germline.

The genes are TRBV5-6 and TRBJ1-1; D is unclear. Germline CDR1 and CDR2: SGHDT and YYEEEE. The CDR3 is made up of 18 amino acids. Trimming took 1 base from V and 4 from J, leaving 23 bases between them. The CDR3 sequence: CASSLMGRSVSSSTEAFF. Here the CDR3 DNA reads TGTGCCAGCAGCTTGATGGGAAGATCCGTTAGTAGCAGCACTGAAGCTTTCTTT.

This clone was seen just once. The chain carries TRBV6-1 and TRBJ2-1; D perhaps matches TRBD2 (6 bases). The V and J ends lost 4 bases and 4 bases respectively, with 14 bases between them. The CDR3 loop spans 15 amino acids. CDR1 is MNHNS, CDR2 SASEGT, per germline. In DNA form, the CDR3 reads TGTGCCAGCAGTGGGGAGGCGTGGTCTTACAATGAGCAGTTCTTC. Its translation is CASSGEAWSYNEQFF.

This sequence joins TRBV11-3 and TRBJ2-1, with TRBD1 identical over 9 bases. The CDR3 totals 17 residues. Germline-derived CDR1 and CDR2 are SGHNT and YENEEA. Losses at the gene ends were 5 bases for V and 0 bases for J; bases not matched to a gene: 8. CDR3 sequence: CASSPGTGTGSYNEQFF. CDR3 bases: TGTGCCAGCAGCCCCGGGACAGGGACAGGCTCCTACAATGAGCAGTTCTTC.

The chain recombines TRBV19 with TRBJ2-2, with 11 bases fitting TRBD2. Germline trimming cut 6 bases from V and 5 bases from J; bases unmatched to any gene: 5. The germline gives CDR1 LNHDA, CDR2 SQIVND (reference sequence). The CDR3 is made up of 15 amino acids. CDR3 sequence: CASSPTSGVTGELFF. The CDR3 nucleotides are TGTGCCAGTAGCCCGACTAGCGGGGTAACCGGGGAGCTGTTTTTT.

CDR3 in DNA: TGTGCCATCAGTGATGGGCGGCCGGAAGGGCAGTTCTTC. Residues: CAISDGRPEGQFF. The rearrangement joins TRBV10-3 to TRBJ2-1; D ambiguous. This CDR3 spans 13 amino acids. The germline V gene has CDR1 ENHRY and CDR2 SYGVKD. Deletions cut 3 bases from V and 12 bases from J, with 15 bases between.

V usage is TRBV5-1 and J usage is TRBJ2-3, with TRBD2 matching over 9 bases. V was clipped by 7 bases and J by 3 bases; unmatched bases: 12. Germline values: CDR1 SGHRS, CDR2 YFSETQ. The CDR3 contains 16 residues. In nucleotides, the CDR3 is TGCGCCAGCTCTGTTAATAGCGGGAGTAGAACAGATACGCAGTATTTT. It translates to CASSVNSGSRTDTQYF.

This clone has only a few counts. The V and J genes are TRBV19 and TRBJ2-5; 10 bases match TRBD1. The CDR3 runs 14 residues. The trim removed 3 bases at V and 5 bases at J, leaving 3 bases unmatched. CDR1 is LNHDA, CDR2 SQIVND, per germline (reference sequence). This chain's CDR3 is CASSMGQGFETQYF. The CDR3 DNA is TGTGCCAGTAGTATGGGACAGGGGTTTGAGACCCAGTACTTC.

For the CDR3, the DNA is TGTGCCTGGGGGACTAGCGGAGCAAACCCTAGCACAGATACGCAGTATTTT. This sequence encodes CAWGTSGANPSTDTQYF. This sequence joins TRBV30 and TRBJ2-3, with 11 bases that match TRBD2. The CDR3 totals 17 residues. Germline loops: CDR1 GTSNPN, CDR2 SVGIG (reference sequence). Trimming took 5 bases from V and 0 from J; bases not matched to a gene: 10.

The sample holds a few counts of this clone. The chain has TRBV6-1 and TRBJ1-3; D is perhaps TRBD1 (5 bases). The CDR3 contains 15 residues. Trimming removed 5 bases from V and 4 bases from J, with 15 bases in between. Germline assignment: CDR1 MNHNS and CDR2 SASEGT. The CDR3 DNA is TGTGCCAGCAGTCCCGGAGGGGAATCCGGAAACACCATATATTTT. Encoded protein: CASSPGGESGNTIYF.